A single T cell receptor (beta chain) is shown here with its context. The junction had 8 bases not matched to a gene; V was cut back by 5 bases and J by 4 bases. The CDR3 contains 16 residues. Germline lookup yields CDR1 SGHTA and CDR2 FQGNSA. The record originates from a study of blood T cell repertoires in COVID-19. Study-wide background: T cells, B-cell-depleted T cells, or PBMCs supplied cDNA or gDNA.

Original handling: Amplification of reference gene primers provided the estimated nucleated cell counts. The repertoire was sequenced with immunoSEQ multiplex PCR; TCRdb's copy has only in-frame clones and lacks some. From that table come the V and J calls and clone size; the DNA was used to work out D and trimming. The sample holds 150,000 to 200,000 clones, about 87% seen once. V usage is TRBV7-2 and J usage is TRBJ2-5, with 12 bases that match TRBD2. The sample comprised peripheral blood. The sequence came from a woman aged 45-65 years with acute or convalescent COVID-19. CDR3 residues: CASSPTLAGGGETQYF. The CDR3 coding sequence is TGTGCCAGCAGCCCTACTCTAGCGGGGGGGGGAGAGACCCAGTACTTC.